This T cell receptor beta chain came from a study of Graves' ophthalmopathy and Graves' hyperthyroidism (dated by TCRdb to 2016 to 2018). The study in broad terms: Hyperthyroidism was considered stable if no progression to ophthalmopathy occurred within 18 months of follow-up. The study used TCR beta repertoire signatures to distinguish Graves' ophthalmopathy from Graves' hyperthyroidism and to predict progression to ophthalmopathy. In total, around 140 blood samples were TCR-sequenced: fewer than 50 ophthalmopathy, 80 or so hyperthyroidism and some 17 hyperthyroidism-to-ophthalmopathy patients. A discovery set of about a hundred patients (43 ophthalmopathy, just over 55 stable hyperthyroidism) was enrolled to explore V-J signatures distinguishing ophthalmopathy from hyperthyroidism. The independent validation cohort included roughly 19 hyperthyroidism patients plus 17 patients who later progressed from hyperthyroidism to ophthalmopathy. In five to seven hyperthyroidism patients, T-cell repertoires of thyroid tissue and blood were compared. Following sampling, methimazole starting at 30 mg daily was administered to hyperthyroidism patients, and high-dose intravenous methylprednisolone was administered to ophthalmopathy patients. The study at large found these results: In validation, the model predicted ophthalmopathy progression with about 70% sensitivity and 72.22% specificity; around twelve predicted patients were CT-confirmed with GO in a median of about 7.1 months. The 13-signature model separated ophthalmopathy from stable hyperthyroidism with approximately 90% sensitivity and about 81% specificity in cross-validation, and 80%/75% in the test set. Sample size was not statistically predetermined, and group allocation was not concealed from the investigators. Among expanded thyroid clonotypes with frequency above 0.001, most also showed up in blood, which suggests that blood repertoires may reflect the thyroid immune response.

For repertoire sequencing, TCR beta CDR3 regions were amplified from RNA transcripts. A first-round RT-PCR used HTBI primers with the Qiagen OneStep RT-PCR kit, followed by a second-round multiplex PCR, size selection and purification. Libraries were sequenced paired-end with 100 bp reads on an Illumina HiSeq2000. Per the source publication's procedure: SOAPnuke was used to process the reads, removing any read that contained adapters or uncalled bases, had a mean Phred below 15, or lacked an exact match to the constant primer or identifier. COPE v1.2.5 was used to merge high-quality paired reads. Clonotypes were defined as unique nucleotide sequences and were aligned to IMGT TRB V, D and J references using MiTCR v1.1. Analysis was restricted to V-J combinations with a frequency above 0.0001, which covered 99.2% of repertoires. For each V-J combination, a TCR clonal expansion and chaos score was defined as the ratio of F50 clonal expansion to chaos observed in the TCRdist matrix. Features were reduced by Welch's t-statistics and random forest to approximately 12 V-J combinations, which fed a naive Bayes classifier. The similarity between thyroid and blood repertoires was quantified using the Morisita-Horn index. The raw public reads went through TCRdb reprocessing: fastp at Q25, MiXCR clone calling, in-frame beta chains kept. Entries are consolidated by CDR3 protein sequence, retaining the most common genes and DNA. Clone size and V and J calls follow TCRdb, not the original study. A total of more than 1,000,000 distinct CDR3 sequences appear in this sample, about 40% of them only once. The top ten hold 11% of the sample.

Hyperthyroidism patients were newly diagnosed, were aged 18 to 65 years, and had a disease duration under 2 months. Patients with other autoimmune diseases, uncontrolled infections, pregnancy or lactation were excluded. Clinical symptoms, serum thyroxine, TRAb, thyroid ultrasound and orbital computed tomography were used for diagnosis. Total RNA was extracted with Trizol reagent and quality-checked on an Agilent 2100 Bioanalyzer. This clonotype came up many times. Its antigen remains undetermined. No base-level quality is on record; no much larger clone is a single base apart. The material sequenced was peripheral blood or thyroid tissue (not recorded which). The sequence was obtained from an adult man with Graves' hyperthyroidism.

The nucleotide sequence is TGCAGTGCGCCGCCGGGACTTAGTTCCTACGAGCAGTACTTC. Translated, this is CSAPPGLSSYEQYF. This chain is built from TRBV20-1 and TRBJ2-7, with TRBD2 as a weak D call on 6 bases. According to the germline V gene (reference sequence), CDR1 reads DFQATT and CDR2 reads SNEGSKA. The junction shows trimming of 6 bases on V and 1 base on J, plus 16 bases between the germline ends. The CDR3 starts with the cysteine, ends with the phenylalanine, and has 14 residues. Just the 42-base CDR3 DNA is kept, in frame starting at base 1.